This T cell receptor beta chain was retrieved from a study of identical twins. Broader study findings: Within beta out-of-frame sequences, the excess sharing observed between twins was weaker. Memory repertoires lacked the insertion deficit that abundant cord blood beta clonotypes showed.

It was template switching that added a universal primer site, and there were unique molecular identifiers on the cDNA. MiXCR, run by TCRdb on the 5' RACE reads, gives a single entry per CDR3 protein. The data contain around 1.7 million distinct CDR3 sequences, about 32% of them singletons. About this clonotype itself: Its antigen is not known.

Germline-derived CDR1 and CDR2 are MGHRA and YSYEKL. The trim removed 1 base at V and 0 bases at J, leaving 8 bases unmatched. The CDR3 has 18 residues. This receptor was taken from a newborn girl in good health. Sample: cord blood. The chain joins TRBV4-1 to TRBJ2-3, with 9 bases aligning to TRBD2. CDR3 sequence (DNA): TGCGCCAGCAGCCAAGGTCTGCGGGGGGGCCGTAGCACAGATACGCAGTATTTT. Protein: CASSQGLRGGRSTDTQYF.